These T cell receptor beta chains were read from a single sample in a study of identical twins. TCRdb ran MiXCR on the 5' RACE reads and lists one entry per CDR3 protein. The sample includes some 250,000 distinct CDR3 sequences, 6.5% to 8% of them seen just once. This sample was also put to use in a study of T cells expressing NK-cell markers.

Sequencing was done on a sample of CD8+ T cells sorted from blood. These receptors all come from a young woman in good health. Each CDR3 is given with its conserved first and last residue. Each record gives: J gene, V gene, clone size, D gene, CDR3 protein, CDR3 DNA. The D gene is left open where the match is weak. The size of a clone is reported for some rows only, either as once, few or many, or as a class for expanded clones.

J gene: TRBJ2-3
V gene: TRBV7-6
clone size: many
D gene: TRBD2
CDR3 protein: CASSPTGLQHRDTQYF
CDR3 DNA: TGTGCCAGCAGCCCCACGGGACTACAGCACAGAGATACGCAGTATTTT

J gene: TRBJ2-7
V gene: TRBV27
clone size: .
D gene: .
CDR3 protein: CASSHTVRSVYEQYF
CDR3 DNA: TGTGCCAGCAGTCACACAGTTCGATCGGTCTACGAGCAGTACTTC

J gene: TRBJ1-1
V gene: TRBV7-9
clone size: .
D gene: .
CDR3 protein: CASSLPWRNTEAFF
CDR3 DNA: TGTGCCAGCAGCTTACCGTGGAGGAACACTGAAGCTTTCTTT

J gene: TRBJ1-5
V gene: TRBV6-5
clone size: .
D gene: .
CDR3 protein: CASSYSMGDDQPQHF
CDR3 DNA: TGTGCCAGCAGTTACTCGATGGGGGATGATCAGCCCCAGCATTTT

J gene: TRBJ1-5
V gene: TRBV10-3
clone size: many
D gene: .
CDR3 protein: CAISEAGGKNQPQHF
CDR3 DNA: TGTGCCATCAGTGAGGCGGGGGGCAAGAATCAGCCCCAGCATTTT

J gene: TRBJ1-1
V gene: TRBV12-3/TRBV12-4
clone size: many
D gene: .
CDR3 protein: CASSLPGSPEAFF
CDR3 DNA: TGTGCCAGCAGTTTACCGGGCTCGCCTGAAGCTTTCTTT

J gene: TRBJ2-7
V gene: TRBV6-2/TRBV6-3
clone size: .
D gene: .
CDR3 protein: CASERGQGMWEQYF
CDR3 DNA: TGTGCCAGCGAGAGGGGCCAGGGGATGTGGGAGCAGTACTTC

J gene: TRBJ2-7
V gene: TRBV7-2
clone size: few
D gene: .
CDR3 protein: CASSPPGREDEQYF
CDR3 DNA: TGTGCCAGCAGCCCGCCCGGGCGAGAAGACGAGCAGTACTTC

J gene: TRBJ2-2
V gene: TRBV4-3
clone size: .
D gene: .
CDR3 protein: CASSQGSWQNIGELFF
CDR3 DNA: TGCGCCAGCAGCCAAGGGAGCTGGCAGAATATCGGGGAGCTGTTTTTT

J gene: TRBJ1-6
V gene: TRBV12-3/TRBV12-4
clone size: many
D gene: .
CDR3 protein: CASSWGRGSPLHF
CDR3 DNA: TGTGCCAGCAGCTGGGGTCGCGGCTCACCCCTCCACTTT

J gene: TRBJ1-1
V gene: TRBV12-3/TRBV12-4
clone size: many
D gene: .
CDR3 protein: CASTPTRATHGAFF
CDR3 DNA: TGTGCCAGCACCCCGACCCGGGCAACCCACGGAGCTTTCTTT

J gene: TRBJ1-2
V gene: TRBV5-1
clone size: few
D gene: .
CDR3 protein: CASHAPYRAYGYTF
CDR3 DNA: TGCGCCAGCCATGCTCCCTACAGGGCTTATGGCTACACCTTC

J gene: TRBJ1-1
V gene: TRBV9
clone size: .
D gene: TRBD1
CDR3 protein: CASSGRTGGNTEAFF
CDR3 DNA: TGTGCCAGCAGCGGCCGAACAGGGGGGAACACTGAAGCTTTCTTT